A single sample gave rise to the 15 T cell receptor beta chains below, sequenced in a study of cytomegalovirus exposure and HLA in healthy donors. PCR involved 60 Vbeta and 13 Jbeta primers. Here immunoSEQ multiplex PCR was the method, and the copy in TCRdb shows in-frame clones only, minus some. The sample includes about 100,000 clones, around 80% of them seen just once. Material: PBMCs. These receptors were collected from a man between 40 and 49 years old in good health and CMV-seropositive.

The chain joins TRBV6-1 to TRBJ2-5; 10 nucleotides agree with TRBD2. CDR3 length equals 14 residues. Germline CDR1 reads MNHNS; CDR2 reads SASEGT. Trimming cost V 6 bases and J 5 bases; bases outside gene matches: 6. CDR3: CASRTGLATETQYF. CDR3 coding DNA: TGTGCCAGCAGAACGGGACTAGCGACTGAGACCCAGTACTTC.

This clone came up once. The V gene is TRBV7-8, the J gene TRBJ2-7; 8 positions agree with TRBD1. V lost 6 bases and J lost 2; bases outside the gene matches: 9. Germline CDR1 is SGHVS and CDR2 is FQNEAQ. The CDR3 runs 15 residues. This chain's CDR3 is CASRLDRVRAYEQYF. The DNA of the CDR3 is TGTGCCAGCAGACTGGACAGGGTAAGAGCCTACGAGCAGTACTTC.

This sequence joins TRBV7-8 and TRBJ1-4; D unresolved. Between the trimmed V and J ends, which lost 5 bases and 7 bases, there was a span of 14 bases. CDR1 is SGHVS and CDR2 is FQNEAQ in the germline V gene. The CDR3 is 14 amino acids. The CDR3 sequence: CASSPSGGSEKLFF. The CDR3 DNA is TGTGCCAGCAGCCCCTCGGGAGGGAGTGAAAAACTGTTTTTT. Together with reference TRBV7-8 and TRBJ1-4, the CDR3 gives the full variable domain: GAGVSQSPRYKVAKRGQDVALRCDPISGHVSLFWYQQALGQGPEFLTYFQNEAQLDKSGLPSDRFFAERPEGSVSTLKIQRTQQEDSAVYLCASSPSGGSEKLFFGSGTQLSVL.

The chain combines TRBV6-6 with TRBJ2-7; 7 nucleotides agree with TRBD2. CDR1 and CDR2 (germline): MNHNY, SVGAGI (reference sequence). The CDR3 loop spans 13 amino acids. With 2 bases clipped from V and 6 bases from J, the junction kept 4 bases outside the gene matches. CDR3 in amino acids: CASSYGGGVEQYF. CDR3 nucleotide sequence: TGTGCCAGCAGTTACGGTGGGGGGGTCGAGCAGTACTTC.

The J gene is TRBJ1-3, the V gene TRBV7-8, with a tentative D call TRBD1 (6 bases). The germline V gene encodes CDR1 SGHVS and CDR2 FQNEAQ. CDR3 length equals 17 residues. The V gene lost 4 bases and the J gene lost 4 bases, with 20 bases spanning the gap. CDR3 sequence: CASSSRTGTGLGNTIYF. In nucleotides, the CDR3 is TGTGCCAGCAGCTCGCGCACAGGGACCGGCCTGGGAAACACCATATATTTT.

This chain connects TRBV11-2 to TRBJ1-2; 8 bases match TRBD1. J lost 5 bases, V lost 5 bases, and 4 bases had no gene match. CDR1 SGHAT and CDR2 FQNNGV come from the germline V gene. The CDR3 covers 13 residues. CDR3 nucleotides: TGTGCCAGCAGCACGACAGGGGTTTATGGCTACACCTTC. Translated, it gives CASSTTGVYGYTF.

J is TRBJ1-3 and V is TRBV9; 7 positions agree with TRBD1. This CDR3 has 15 residues. Germline CDR1 reads SGDLS; CDR2 reads YYNGEE. Trimming at V came to 4 bases and at J to 2 bases, leaving 6 bases not matched to a gene. The CDR3 bases are TGTGCCAGCAGCCCCCACAGGGGTACTGGAAACACCATATATTTT. Its translation is CASSPHRGTGNTIYF.

The V gene is TRBV2, the J gene TRBJ2-1; D possibly corresponds to TRBD2 (6 bases). This CDR3 has 14 residues. The germline V gene has CDR1 SNHLY and CDR2 FYNNEI. Trimming shortened V by 2 bases and J by 12 bases, and 17 bases separated the two germline ends. CDR3: CASSELSRGEGQFF. CDR3 bases: TGTGCCAGCAGTGAATTATCGCGGGGAGAAGGGCAGTTCTTC.

This chain uses TRBV7-9 with TRBJ1-3, with 10 bases matching TRBD1. V gave up 4 bases and J gave up 4 bases; unmatched junction bases: 7. CDR3 length: 16 residues. The germline CDR1 and CDR2 sequences are SEHNR and FQNEAQ (reference sequence). CDR3 residues: CASSSRTGGSGNTIYF. CDR3 sequence (DNA): TGTGCCAGCAGCTCGAGGACAGGGGGGTCCGGAAACACCATATATTTT.

The chain links TRBV7-6 to TRBJ2-3; D uncertain. Germline V lookup: CDR1 SGHVS, CDR2 FNYEAQ. V lost 1 base and J 3 bases, leaving 5 bases between the germline ends. The CDR3 runs to 13 residues. The CDR3 loop reads CASSLGRTDTQYF. The CDR3 coding sequence is TGTGCCAGCAGCTTAGGTAGAACAGATACGCAGTATTTT.

This clone was seen once. The chain recombines TRBV29-1 with TRBJ2-2, with D possibly being TRBD1 (6 bases). The CDR3 covers 12 residues. V shed 6 bases and J shed 3 bases, with 8 bases lying between them. CDR1 is SQVTM, CDR2 ANQGSEA, per germline. The CDR3 DNA reads as TGCAGCGTGGCAGGGGACACCGGGGAGCTGTTTTTT. Translating it yields CSVAGDTGELFF.

V and J are TRBV15 and TRBJ2-7; 9 nucleotides match TRBD1. Germline CDR1 is LNHNV and CDR2 is YYDKDF (reference sequence). J was trimmed by 2 bases and V by 0 bases; bases with no gene match: 8. The CDR3 is 17 residues long. The CDR3 protein is CATSRDLLGQGTYEQYF. The DNA of the CDR3 is TGTGCCACCAGCAGAGATTTGTTGGGACAGGGAACCTACGAGCAGTACTTC.

This rearrangement joins TRBV10-1 to TRBJ2-5; 11 bases line up with TRBD1. With V trimmed by 3 bases and J by 5 bases, 5 bases remained unmatched. The CDR3 is 15 residues long. The V gene's germline CDR1 is WNHNN and CDR2 SYGVQD (reference sequence). The CDR3 bases are TGCGCCAGCAGTGACTGGACAGGGGGCCGGGAGACCCAGTACTTC. Translation: CASSDWTGGRETQYF.

This sequence joins TRBV28 and TRBJ2-2; possible D gene TRBD1, 6 bases. Looked up from germline, CDR1 is MDHEN and CDR2 is SYDVKM. This CDR3 spans 14 amino acids. The germline V and J ends were trimmed by 10 bases and 4 bases, with 16 bases remaining between them. Here the CDR3 reads CATRAGTLTGELFF. The CDR3 region has the DNA TGTGCCACCCGAGCAGGGACACTCACCGGGGAGCTGTTTTTT.

This clone was found once. The germline gene is not matched at one end of the junction; a read error may be the cause. Within the sample, other DNA sequences also encode this same CDR3. As DNA, the CDR3 is TGTGCCAGCAGTCTATCCGGGACTCATGGCTACACCTTC. Its translation is CASSLSGTHGYTF. The V gene is TRBV27, the J gene TRBJ1-2; tentative D call: TRBD1 (5 bases). The CDR3 sequence is 13 residues long. Germline V gene data show CDR1 as MNHEY and CDR2 as SMNVEV (reference sequence).